The next 10 T cell receptor beta chains were all read from a single sample in a study of shared clonotypes between healthy human individuals. TCRdb's table, derived via immunoSEQ multiplex PCR, lists solely in-frame clones and lacks some. Of hundreds of thousands of clones in the sample, more than 70% are singletons; the top ten hold 1.5% to 2%. The sample comprised memory CD4+ T cells sorted from blood. Subset here: CD45RA-negative fraction. These receptors all stem from a woman in her 30s in good health.

The J gene is TRBJ1-5, the V gene TRBV23-1; unclear D gene. The J call is in doubt because the DNA end fits TRBJ2-3 better. TRBV23-1 counts as an open reading frame of uncertain function. The CDR3 is 14 residues long. The CDR3 DNA sequence: TGCGCCAGCAGTCAATCGTCGCAGCATCAGCCCCAGTATTTT. Protein product: CASSQSSQHQPQYF.

The J gene is TRBJ2-7, the V gene TRBV6-1; D is possibly TRBD1 (6 bases). Trimming left V 2 bases short and J 0 bases short, with 14 bases between. Germline CDR1 and CDR2: MNHNS and SASEGT. CDR3 length equals 16 residues. The CDR3 loop is CASSEKPGHGSYEQYF. The CDR3 DNA reads as TGTGCCAGCAGTGAAAAGCCGGGACACGGCTCCTACGAGCAGTACTTC.

This clone has at least ten counts. The V call is TRBV29-1, the J call TRBJ1-2; 7 bases line up with TRBD1. Germline-derived CDR1 and CDR2 are SQVTM and ANQGSEA. The CDR3 contains 13 residues. J lost 8 bases, V lost 2 bases, and 8 bases had no gene match. The CDR3 nucleotides are TGCAGCGTTGAACGACAGGGCCCCGACGGCTACACCTTC. Translating gives CSVERQGPDGYTF. The complete variable domain, with remaining parts taken from reference TRBV29-1 and TRBJ1-2, reads SAVISQKPSRDICQRGTSLTIQCQVDSQVTMMFWYRQQPGQSLTLIATANQGSEATYESGFVIDKFPISRPNLTFSTLTVSNMSPEDSSIYLCSVERQGPDGYTFGSGTRLTVV.

This clone was detected only once. The chain employs TRBV11-2 and TRBJ1-2; D call uncertain. This CDR3 has 13 residues. V was trimmed by 2 bases and J by 6 bases, leaving 10 bases between them. CDR1 is SGHAT and CDR2 is FQNNGV in the germline V gene. CDR3 in amino acids: CASSLSGYHGYTF. CDR3 DNA: TGTGCCAGCAGCTTATCGGGATACCATGGCTACACCTTC.

The chain carries TRBV28 and TRBJ1-3; D is unresolved. V was trimmed by 6 bases and J by 9 bases, leaving 21 bases between them. Germline V gene sequence: CDR1 MDHEN, CDR2 SYDVKM. The CDR3 length is 15 residues. Written as DNA, the CDR3 is TGTGCCAGCAGCCAAGGATTGGGCTACTCCTCCACCATATATTTT. This codes for CASSQGLGYSSTIYF.

The chain uses TRBV5-1 and TRBJ1-4, with a weak D call TRBD1 (6 bases). Deletions cut 4 bases from V and 3 bases from J, with 13 bases between. The germline V gene encodes CDR1 SGHRS and CDR2 YFSETQ. There are 15 residues in the CDR3. The CDR3: CASSGGGLANEKLFF. The CDR3 DNA reads as TGCGCCAGCAGCGGGGGCGGACTAGCTAATGAAAAACTGTTTTTT.

The chain employs TRBV5-1 and TRBJ2-2, with D possibly TRBD2 on 5 matching bases. CDR3 size: 16 residues. Trimming removed 5 bases from V and 3 bases from J, with 17 bases in between. The germline V gene encodes CDR1 SGHRS and CDR2 YFSETQ. This CDR3 is CASSPMAASYTGELFF. The CDR3 coding sequence is TGCGCCAGCAGTCCCATGGCGGCTAGCTACACCGGGGAGCTGTTTTTT.

This sequence joins TRBV7-2 and TRBJ2-7, with 8 positions matching TRBD1. There are 14 residues in the CDR3. V shed 6 bases and J 4 bases; nucleotides not matched to a gene: 8. In germline, CDR1 is SGHTA, CDR2 FQGNSA. The CDR3 here is CASRFDRGSYEQYF. CDR3 sequence (DNA): TGTGCCAGCAGATTTGACAGGGGATCATACGAGCAGTACTTC.

The V call is TRBV7-9, the J call TRBJ2-4; D tentatively fits TRBD1 or TRBD2 (5 bases each). This CDR3 is built from 17 residues. V was clipped by 5 bases and J by 5 bases, with 22 bases between them. The germline gives CDR1 SEHNR, CDR2 FQNEAQ (reference sequence). The chain's CDR3 is CASSQRLLGASENIQYF. The CDR3 DNA is TGTGCCAGCAGCCAAAGGTTACTCGGGGCGAGTGAAAACATTCAGTACTTC.

The gene calls are TRBV5-4 and TRBJ2-1, with TRBD2 matching 13 bases. CDR3 length: 15 residues. Per the germline V gene, CDR1 is SGHNT and CDR2 is YYREEE (reference sequence). Trimming cost V 4 bases and J 8 bases; bases outside gene matches: 6. CDR3 DNA sequence: TGTGCCAGCAGCCTCAGGACTAGCGGGAGTGATGAGCAGTTCTTC. This sequence encodes CASSLRTSGSDEQFF. The entire variable domain, with the rest obtained from reference TRBV5-4 and TRBJ2-1, is as follows: ETGVTQSPTHLIKTRGQQVTLRCSSQSGHNTVSWYQQALGQGPQFIFQYYREEENGRGNFPPRFSGLQFPNYSSELNVNALELDDSALYLCASSLRTSGSDEQFFGPGTRLTVL.